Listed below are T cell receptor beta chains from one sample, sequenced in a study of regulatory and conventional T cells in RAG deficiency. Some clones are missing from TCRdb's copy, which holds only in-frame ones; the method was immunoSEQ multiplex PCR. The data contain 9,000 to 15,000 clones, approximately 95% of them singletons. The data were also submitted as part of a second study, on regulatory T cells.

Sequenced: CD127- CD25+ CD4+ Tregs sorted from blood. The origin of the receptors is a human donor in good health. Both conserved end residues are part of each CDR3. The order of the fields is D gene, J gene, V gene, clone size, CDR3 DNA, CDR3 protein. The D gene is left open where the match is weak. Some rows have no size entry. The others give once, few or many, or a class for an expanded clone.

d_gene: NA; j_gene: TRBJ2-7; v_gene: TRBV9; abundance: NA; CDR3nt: TGTGCCAGCAGCCCAGGACAGATTCGTTCCTACGAGCAGTACTTC; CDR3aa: CASSPGQIRSYEQYF
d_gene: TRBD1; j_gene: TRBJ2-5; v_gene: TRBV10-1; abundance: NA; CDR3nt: TGCGCCAGCAGTGAGTCAGGGACAGGGATTGAGACCCAGTACTTC; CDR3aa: CASSESGTGIETQYF
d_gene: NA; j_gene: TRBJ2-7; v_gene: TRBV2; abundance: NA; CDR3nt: TGTGCCAGCAGTGAAACTCATCCGAACTACGAGCAGTACTTC; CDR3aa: CASSETHPNYEQYF
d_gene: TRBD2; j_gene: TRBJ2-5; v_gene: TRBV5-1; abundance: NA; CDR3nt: TGCGCCAGCAGCTTGGGACCTATACTAGCGGGGAGTCCCTTTACCCAGTACTTC; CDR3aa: CASSLGPILAGSPFTQYF
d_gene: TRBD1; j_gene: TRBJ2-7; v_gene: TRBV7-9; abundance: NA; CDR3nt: TGTGCCAGCAGCCATACGGGACAGCTCTACGAGCAGTACTTC; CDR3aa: CASSHTGQLYEQYF
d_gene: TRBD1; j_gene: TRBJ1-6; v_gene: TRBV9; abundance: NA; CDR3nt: TGTGCCAGCACCCCTGGGGACAGGGGATACAATTCACCCCTCCACTTT; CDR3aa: CASTPGDRGYNSPLHF
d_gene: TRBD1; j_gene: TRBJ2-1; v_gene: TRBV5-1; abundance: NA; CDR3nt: TGCGCCAGCAGCCCGGCTGGGACAGGGGGATACAATGAGCAGTTCTTC; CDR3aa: CASSPAGTGGYNEQFF
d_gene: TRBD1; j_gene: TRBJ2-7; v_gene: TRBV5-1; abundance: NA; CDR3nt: TGCGCCAGCAGCCCGACAGGGGCTCCCTACGAGCAGTACTTC; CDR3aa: CASSPTGAPYEQYF
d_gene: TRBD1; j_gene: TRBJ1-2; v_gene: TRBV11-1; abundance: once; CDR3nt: TGTGCCAGCAGCTTCCGACAGGGGGCTAACTATGGCTACACCTTC; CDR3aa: CASSFRQGANYGYTF
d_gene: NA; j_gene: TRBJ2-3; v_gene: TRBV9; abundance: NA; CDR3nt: TGTGCCAGCAGCGTAGTCCAAGCAGGGGCAGATACGCAGTATTTT; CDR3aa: CASSVVQAGADTQYF
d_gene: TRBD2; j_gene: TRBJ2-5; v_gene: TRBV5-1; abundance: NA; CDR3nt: TGCGCCAGCAGCGGGCTACTAGCGGGGGCGCTAGAGACCCAGTACTTC; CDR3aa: CASSGLLAGALETQYF
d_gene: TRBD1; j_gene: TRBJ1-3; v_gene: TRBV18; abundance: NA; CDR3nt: TGTGCCAGCTCACGACAGGGGGCCACCTCTGGAAACACCATATATTTT; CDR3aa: CASSRQGATSGNTIYF
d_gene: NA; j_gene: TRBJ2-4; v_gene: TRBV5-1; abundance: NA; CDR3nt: TGCGCCAGCAGCGATCTGGAGGGGGGGGACATTCAGTACTTC; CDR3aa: CASSDLEGGDIQYF
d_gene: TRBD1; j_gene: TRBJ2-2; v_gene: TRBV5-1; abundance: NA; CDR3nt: TGCGCCAGCAGCTTGCACAGGGGGCGGAACACCGGGGAGCTGTTTTTT; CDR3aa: CASSLHRGRNTGELFF
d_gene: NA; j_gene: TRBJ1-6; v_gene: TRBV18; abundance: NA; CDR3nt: TGTGCCAGCTCACCAGCGGACAGTTCACCCCTCCACTTT; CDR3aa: CASSPADSSPLHF
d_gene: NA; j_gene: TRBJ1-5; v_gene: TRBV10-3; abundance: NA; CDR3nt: TGTGCCATCAGAGGACAGCTAAATCAGCCCCAGCATTTT; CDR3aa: CAIRGQLNQPQHF
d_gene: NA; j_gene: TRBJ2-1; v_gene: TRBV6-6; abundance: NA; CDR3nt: TGTGCCAGCAAGGCAGGGGGGTGGGATGAGCAGTTCTTC; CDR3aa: CASKAGGWDEQFF
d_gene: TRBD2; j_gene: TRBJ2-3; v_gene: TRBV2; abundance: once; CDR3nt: TGTGCCAGCACCGGCGGGCGGGCGGGGGGGCGGACAGATACGCAGTATTTT; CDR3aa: CASTGGRAGGRTDTQYF
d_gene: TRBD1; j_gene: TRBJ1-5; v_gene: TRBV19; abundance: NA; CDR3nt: TGTGCCAGTAGTCCCCGGACAGGGGTTAATCAGCCCCAGCATTTT; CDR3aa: CASSPRTGVNQPQHF
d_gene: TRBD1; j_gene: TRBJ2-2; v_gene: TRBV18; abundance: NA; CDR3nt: TGTGCCAGCTCCTTGACAGGGGCTTCCGGGGAGCTGTTTTTT; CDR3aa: CASSLTGASGELFF
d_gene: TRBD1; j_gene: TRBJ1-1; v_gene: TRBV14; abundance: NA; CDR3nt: TGTGCCAGCAGTCGGACAGGCGGGACTGAAGCTTTCTTT; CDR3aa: CASSRTGGTEAFF
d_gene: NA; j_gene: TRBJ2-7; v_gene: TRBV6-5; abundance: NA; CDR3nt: TGTGCCAGCAGCGTAGGGGTTGCGGGGTACGAGCAGTACTTC; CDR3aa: CASSVGVAGYEQYF
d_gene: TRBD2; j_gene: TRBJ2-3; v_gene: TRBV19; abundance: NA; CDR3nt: TGTGCCAGTAGTCCCCACCCTAGCGGGGGAGCACTTAGCACAGATACGCAGTATTTT; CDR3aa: CASSPHPSGGALSTDTQYF
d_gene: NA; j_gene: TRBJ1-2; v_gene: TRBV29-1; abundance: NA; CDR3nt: TGCAGCGTTCCAATTTCGGGGGGCTACACCTTC; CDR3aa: CSVPISGGYTF
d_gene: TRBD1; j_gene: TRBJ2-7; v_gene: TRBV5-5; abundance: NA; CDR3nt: TGTGCCAGCAGCTGGAGACAGGGTTTCGACGAGCAGTACTTC; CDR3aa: CASSWRQGFDEQYF
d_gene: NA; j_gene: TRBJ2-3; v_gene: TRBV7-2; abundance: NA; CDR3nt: TGTGCCAGCAGCTTGGACTACCTTAGCACAGATACGCAGTATTTT; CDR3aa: CASSLDYLSTDTQYF
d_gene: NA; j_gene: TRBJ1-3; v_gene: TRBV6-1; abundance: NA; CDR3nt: TGTGCCAGCAGCGGGACATTCTCTGGAAACACCATATATTTT; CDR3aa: CASSGTFSGNTIYF
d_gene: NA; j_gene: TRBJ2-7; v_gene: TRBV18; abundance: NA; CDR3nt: TGTGCCAGCTCACCACCCCGGGGGACCTCCTACGAGCAGTACTTC; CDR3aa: CASSPPRGTSYEQYF
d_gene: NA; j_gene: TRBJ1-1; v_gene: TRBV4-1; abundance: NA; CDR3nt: TGCGCCAGCAGCCCTGACAGGCAGAGGCGGCCCACTGAAGCTTTCTTT; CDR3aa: CASSPDRQRRPTEAFF
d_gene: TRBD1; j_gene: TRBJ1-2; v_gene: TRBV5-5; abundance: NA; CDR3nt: TGTGCCAGCAGCCTACAGGGGGCTTATGGCTACACCTTC; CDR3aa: CASSLQGAYGYTF
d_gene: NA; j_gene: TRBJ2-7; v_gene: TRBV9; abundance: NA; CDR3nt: TGTGCCAGCAGCGTAGAGTTTGGTATGGGCCAAGGGGCAAAGCAGTACTTC; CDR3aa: CASSVEFGMGQGAKQYF
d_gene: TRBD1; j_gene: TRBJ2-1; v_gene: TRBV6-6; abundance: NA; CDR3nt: TGTGCCAGCAGTTACCACGGACAGGCGCCCTACAATGAGCAGTTCTTC; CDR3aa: CASSYHGQAPYNEQFF
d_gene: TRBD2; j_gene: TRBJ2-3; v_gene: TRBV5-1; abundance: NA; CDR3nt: TGCGCCAGCAGCAAACGGGAGGGGGTGAGAGATACGCAGTATTTT; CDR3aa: CASSKREGVRDTQYF
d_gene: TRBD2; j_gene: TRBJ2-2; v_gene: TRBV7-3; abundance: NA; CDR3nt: TGTGCCAGCAGCCCCTGGGGACTAGCGGGGGGCACCGGGGAGCTGTTTTTT; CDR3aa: CASSPWGLAGGTGELFF
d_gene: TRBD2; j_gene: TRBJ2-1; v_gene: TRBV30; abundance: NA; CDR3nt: TGTGCCTGGAGTGGGGTAGCGGGGGAACCTAAAACCTACAATGAGCAGTTCTTC; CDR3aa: CAWSGVAGEPKTYNEQFF
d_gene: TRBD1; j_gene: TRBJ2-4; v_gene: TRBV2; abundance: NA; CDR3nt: TGTGCCAGCAGTGCCGTGACAGGGGGGAACATTCAGTACTTC; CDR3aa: CASSAVTGGNIQYF